The entry below gives a single T cell receptor (beta chain) sequence along with its context. This receptor's antigen is unknown. The sample holds no much larger clone one base away, and base qualities are not on file. TCRbeta CDR3 regions were amplified from genomic DNA using the immunoSEQ Assay, a bias-controlled multiplex PCR. From the authors' description of their analysis: The number of nucleated cells in each sample was estimated from the amplification of reference gene primers within the assay. To quantify the absolute abundance of each unique TCRbeta CDR3 rearrangement, sequence reads were collapsed and filtered. For each sample, productive Simpson clonality was calculated as the square root of Simpson's diversity index over productive rearrangements. Entries here come from immuneACCESS through TCRdb and include only in-frame sequences with V and J called. Some clones fail to appear in such tables; in the studies checked, an unresolved V gene covers under half of the shortfall, and the cause of the remainder is unknown. V, J and clone size reflect that table, while D and trimming were determined from the DNA. The sample records under 300,000 clones, approximately 82% of which are singletons. The ten most abundant clones make up approximately 16% of the sample.

These data come from a study of blood T cell repertoires in COVID-19 (TCRdb year 2020). Background for the entire study: Samples covering the acute and convalescent phases of COVID-19 were provided by collaborators in the United States, Italy and Spain. The material from the prospective study consisted of cDNA or gDNA derived from T cells, B-cell-depleted T cells, or PBMCs. A de-identified subject ID, COVID-19 status, age in years and sex were almost always included in the sample metadata. The repertoires were released in a freely available public database intended as a resource for research on the immune response to SARS-CoV-2. Where HLA class I and class II types were available, the types were taken from metadata supplied by the sample provider, not from assay-based typing. Subjects who had been exposed to COVID-19, were actively infected with it, or had recovered from it provided the deeply sampled blood TCRbeta repertoires that made up the dataset. Samples came from the ongoing ImmuneRACE study (first 160 participants) plus 1,254 subjects from 6 global collaborators.

Points the paper makes about the study in general: How much clinical and demographic metadata was included differed by source and by participant, and the metadata was provided uncurated.

CDR1 and CDR2 (LGHNA, YSLEER) derive from the germline V gene. Trimming removed 2 bases from V and 2 bases from J, leaving 7 bases between the germline ends. The CDR3 runs 14 residues from the cysteine to the phenylalanine. Only the CDR3 portion is preserved as DNA: 42 bases, with reading frame beginning at the first base. Enrolling through a virtual design, the prospective study's participants ranged in age from roughly 18 to 90 years and lived across about two dozen United States geographic areas. To assign participants to cohorts, the prospective study relied on clinical history that participants themselves reported in a screening survey and a study questionnaire. Recovered participants in ImmuneRACE Cohort 3 were defined as having two consecutive negative NP/OP PCR tests, clearance from a healthcare professional, or resolution of symptoms. In the prospective study, mobile phlebotomists collected whole blood, serum and a nasopharyngeal or oropharyngeal swab from each participant. Participants in the prospective study had the option to provide additional blood draws and questionnaires over an approximately two-month period. Blood samples from the prospective study were shipped frozen or at room temperature prior to DNA extraction.

Recombination joined TRBV4-3 with TRBJ1-5, with no confidently assigned D gene. This receptor was obtained from a man aged 35-49 years who had recovered from COVID-19. What was sequenced was PBMCs or T cells enriched from blood (not recorded which). The sequence in DNA is TGCGCCAGCAGCCAATACACCGGCAATCAGCCCCAGCATTTT. It specifies CASSQYTGNQPQHF.